The sequence of this T cell receptor (beta chain) was determined in a study of T cell responses to AZD1222 COVID-19 vaccine. The study, taken as a whole, reports: A rise in Spike-specific TCR breadth and depth followed two AZD1222 doses. Baseline seropositives among AZD1222 recipients totaled only six or seven.

About this clone itself: The antigen remains undetermined.

Repertoires were generated with immunoSEQ multiplex PCR, while TCRdb's copy carries only in-frame clones and drops some. The sample lists about 95,000 clones; 70% to 90% were seen once. Sequenced here: peripheral blood, sampled on day 0 of AZD1222 vaccination. This receptor was obtained from an adult in good health.

The CDR3 DNA is TGTGCCAGCAGCCCAGGGGGGCAAAACTATGGCTACACCTTC. It codes for CASSPGGQNYGYTF. V is TRBV6-4 and J is TRBJ1-2; 7 positions agree with TRBD1. Per the germline V gene, CDR1 is MRHNA and CDR2 is SNTAGT. V dropped 6 bases and J dropped 2; count of bases not matched to a gene: 6. The CDR3 spans 14 residues.